The subject of this entry is one T cell receptor (beta chain). Its antigen is unidentified. Primers for the PCR totalled 60 Vbeta and 13 Jbeta. Using immunoSEQ multiplex PCR, the repertoire was profiled, and TCRdb retains in-frame clones only, with some absent. Here the sample spans roughly 140,000 clones, 73% being singletons. This specimen comes from a study of cytomegalovirus exposure and HLA in healthy donors. Study-level results: Equally common other TCR beta chains were less clonally expanded than HLA-associated ones, a later analysis found. Association of a missense DCLRE1C variant with TCR beta V- and J-gene trimming was reported in a later analysis. The study put 150 to 200 TCR beta chains on its list as cytomegalovirus-associated.

With 4 bases removed from V and 6 bases from J, the gap between germline ends came to 14 bases. Germline values: CDR1 SGHNT, CDR2 YYREEE (reference sequence). This CDR3 is built from 13 residues. The material sequenced was PBMCs. The clonotype originates from a human donor in good health. The chain is built from TRBV5-4 and TRBJ2-7; TRBD1 might be the D (6 bases). The CDR3 DNA is TGTGCCAGCAGCCCCCTGGAAGGGGGCGAGCAGTACTTC. Translating it yields CASSPLEGGEQYF.